This passage covers 9 T cell receptor beta chains from one sample sequenced in a study of shared clonotypes between healthy human individuals. TCRdb's copy holds only in-frame clones and misses some; the assay was immunoSEQ multiplex PCR. Among millions of clones listed, roughly 92% were seen once. Sequencing input: naive CD4+ T cells sorted from blood. Subset reported: CD45RA+ positively selected. Receptors originate from a man younger than 35 in good health.

As regards this clone: The same CDR3 is also encoded by other DNA sequences in this sample. V gene TRBV28 combines with J gene TRBJ1-2, with 8 bases that match TRBD1. Germline CDR1 is MDHEN and CDR2 is SYDVKM. The V segment lost 5 bases and the J segment 7 bases; nucleotides outside the gene matches: 6. This CDR3 comprises 13 residues. CDR3 in DNA: TGTGCCAGCAGTCCCGGACAGGGTGGTGGCTACACCTTC. Encoded protein: CASSPGQGGGYTF.

With respect to this clone: The same CDR3 arises from other DNA sequences in this sample as well. The chain recombines TRBV19 with TRBJ1-6, with a tentative D call TRBD1 (6 bases). V was cut by 1 base and J by 7 bases, with 8 bases left in between. The CDR3 has 14 amino acids. The germline V gene has CDR1 LNHDA and CDR2 SQIVND (reference sequence). The CDR3 DNA is TGTGCCAGTAGTATAGGCCAGGGGAATTCACCCCTCCACTTT. Its translation: CASSIGQGNSPLHF. Variable domain in full (rest from reference TRBV19 and TRBJ1-6): DGGITQSPKYLFRKEGQNVTLSCEQNLNHDAMYWYRQDPGQGLRLIYYSQIVNDFQKGDIAEGYSVSREKKESFPLTVTSAQKNPTAFYLCASSIGQGNSPLHFGNGTRLTVT.

This clone was counted once. V is TRBV28 and J is TRBJ1-6, with D perhaps TRBD1 (5 bases). The CDR3 spans 14 residues. Germline V gene lookup returns CDR1 MDHEN and CDR2 SYDVKM. V shed 7 bases and J shed 6 bases, with 13 bases lying between them. DNA for the CDR3: TGTGCCAGCACTCTTGACAGAATTAATTCACCCCTCCACTTT. Translation gives CASTLDRINSPLHF.

The V call is TRBV5-4, the J call TRBJ2-3; TRBD2 aligns across 9 bases. The CDR3 runs to 16 residues. Germline V gene sequence: CDR1 SGHNT, CDR2 YYREEE (reference sequence). Trimming cost V 4 bases and J 2 bases; bases outside gene matches: 8. CDR3: CASSPGLARFTDTQYF. The CDR3 nucleotides read TGTGCCAGCAGCCCTGGACTAGCGCGGTTCACAGATACGCAGTATTTT. The whole variable domain, filled in from reference TRBV5-4 and TRBJ2-3, reads ETGVTQSPTHLIKTRGQQVTLRCSSQSGHNTVSWYQQALGQGPQFIFQYYREEENGRGNFPPRFSGLQFPNYSSELNVNALELDDSALYLCASSPGLARFTDTQYFGPGTRLTVL.

As regards this clone: The sample contains more than one DNA sequence encoding this CDR3. The chain recombines TRBV5-1 with TRBJ2-1; 14 nucleotides agree with TRBD2. The CDR3 totals 16 residues. Germline values: CDR1 SGHRS, CDR2 YFSETQ. V shed 3 bases, J shed 4 bases, and the junction held 3 bases outside the gene matches. The CDR3 sequence is CASSSGLAGVYNEQFF. CDR3 nucleotides: TGCGCCAGCAGCTCGGGACTAGCGGGGGTATACAATGAGCAGTTCTTC.

V usage is TRBV30 and J usage is TRBJ2-5; a weak D match, TRBD2 (6 bases). The CDR3 runs to 13 residues. Trimming shortened V by 5 bases and J by 4 bases, and 14 bases separated the two germline ends. Germline V gene lookup returns CDR1 GTSNPN and CDR2 SVGIG (reference sequence). CDR3 in DNA: TGTGCCTGGGCGACTAGGTTGAGAGAGACCCAGTACTTC. Translating gives CAWATRLRETQYF.

V is TRBV28 and J is TRBJ2-1; 8 nucleotides agree with TRBD1. Germline V gene sequence: CDR1 MDHEN, CDR2 SYDVKM. The junction had 12 bases not matched to a gene; V was cut back by 9 bases and J by 8 bases. There are 14 residues in the CDR3. CDR3 coding DNA: TGTGCCAGTTGGGGGGACAGGAATATCGATGAGCAGTTCTTC. Encoded protein: CASWGDRNIDEQFF.

The count of this clone is one. The gene calls are TRBV4-3 and TRBJ1-4; D remains unclear. V dropped 2 bases and J dropped 8 bases, with 15 bases sitting between them. Germline V gene sequence: CDR1 LGHNA, CDR2 YSLEER. The CDR3 consists of 15 residues. The CDR3 nucleotides are TGCGCCAGCAGCCAATCCCGGGCCCAGTTCGAAAAACTGTTTTTT. It yields the protein CASSQSRAQFEKLFF.

This clone occurred once. Here the CDR3 reads CASSRDIPPWGYTF. Written as DNA, the CDR3 is TGTGCCAGTAGCAGGGACATTCCGCCGTGGGGCTACACCTTC. V gene TRBV19 combines with J gene TRBJ1-2, with D perhaps TRBD1 (6 bases). V was clipped by 6 bases and J by 8 bases, with 19 bases between them. CDR3 length: 14 residues. Germline V gene sequence: CDR1 LNHDA, CDR2 SQIVND (reference sequence).